This TCR beta chain emerged from a study of read filtering for tumor transcriptome and immune sequencing (TCRdb year 2020). For the study in its entirety: The cohort was composed of roughly 18 male and 11 to 15 female patients, with a mean age of 65.9 years and an age range of roughly 40 to 90. Under revised international staging, about eight patients fell into R-ISS I, about 17 into R-ISS II and six or seven into R-ISS III. After DNase treatment, whole-transcriptome libraries were prepared with the TruSeq RNA Access Library Prep Kit. Per sample, about 4.05 to 11 million TCR-region mapped reads were obtained with IR-seq, compared with only roughly 80 to 1273 with RNA-seq. TCR repertoires obtained by targeted immune repertoire sequencing and by bulk whole-transcriptome sequencing performed on the same bone marrow samples were compared. As a main aim, a read-filtering strategy for immune repertoire data was addressed, with the specific question being whether clonotypes supported by a single read should be removed.

Study-wide findings and limitations: Clonotypes were captured by IR-seq at much higher depth and more reliably than by RNA-seq, and smaller IR-seq throughput was sufficient for identification of most shared clonotypes. Single-read clonotypes made up roughly four fifths of clonotypes but 3% to 3.5% of total reads in IR-seq, and 74.6% of clonotypes and roughly 48% of reads in RNA-seq. The sorted CD138-negative fraction was not purified T cells but a mixed bone marrow immune population. Removing single-read clonotypes increased the correlation between IR-seq and RNA-seq shared clonotype proportions.

Comments on this clonotype: This clone's antigen is unknown. The sample holds no much larger clone one base away, and base qualities are not on file.

TCR libraries were built from approximately 400 ng RNA with the Immunoverse kit, using molecular barcoded adaptors covering alpha/delta and beta/gamma chains. TCR library preparation was performed with the same RNA that was used for transcriptome sequencing. An Illumina HiSeq 4000 with 2 x 150 cycles was used to sequence the TCR libraries. Per the original workflow: Using MiXCR, which included quality filtering and error correction, TCR reads were aligned to human V, D, J and C references and then assembled into CDR3 clonotypes. Clonotype counts and gene usage diversity were analyzed with the tcR package in R. For inspection of raw mapping reads, RNA-seq reads were mapped by STAR aligner version 2.5.3a onto GRCh37 of the human genome. To test how sequencing depth affects detected clonotypes, IR-seq fastq files were randomly downsampled with Seqtk 1.3. TCRdb applied fastp at Q25 and MiXCR to the public reads, then kept only in-frame beta chains. Each CDR3 protein gets just one entry, which takes the most common genes and DNA from the rows behind it. The V and J calls and clone size come from TCRdb's table, not from the authors' own analysis. The sample profile shows tens of thousands of distinct CDR3 sequences; around 12% of them were found once. 13% to 15% of the sample is in the top ten clones.

Every patient had bone marrow sampled at the time of active disease. Bone marrow mononuclear cells were isolated by Ficoll-Hypaque density gradient centrifugation. Myeloma plasma cells were removed and CD138-negative cells were obtained by negative selection following labeling with CD138 magnetic microbeads on a MACS separator. Purity of the isolated cells was checked by flow cytometry on an Attune NxT using CD138 antibodies. Total RNA was extracted with TRIzol reagent and quantified with a NanoDrop spectrophotometer. For each patient, the CD138-negative bone marrow sample underwent paired RNA-seq and IR-seq. The CDR3, cysteine through phenylalanine, is 14 amino acids long. Only the CDR3 part of the read is kept: 42 bases, read in frame from the first base. The junction shows trimming of 4 bases on V and 5 bases on J, plus 12 bases between the germline ends. CDR1 LNHDA and CDR2 SQIVND were looked up in the germline V gene (reference sequence).

What was sequenced was a population of CD138-negative cells sorted from bone marrow. The cell subset or site label, read with the paper, signifies: bone marrow mononuclear cells depleted of CD138+ plasma/myeloma cells by negative magnetic selection. This clonotype was obtained from a donor aged 40 or over with multiple myeloma. This receptor chain uses TRBV19 and TRBJ1-5, with TRBD1 tentatively as D gene (5 bases match). The CDR3 corresponds to CASSSFQGDQPQHF. In nucleotides, the sequence is TGTGCCAGTAGTAGTTTCCAGGGAGATCAGCCCCAGCATTTT.